This is a list of T cell receptor beta chains from one sample in a study of control samples from healthy donors and cancer patients. Clones were read by immunoSEQ multiplex PCR, and TCRdb kept only the in-frame ones, dropping some. The data contain about 120,000 clones, about 89% of them singletons. Material: blood. These receptors were obtained from a woman younger than 30 in good health. CDR3s include the opening cysteine and the closing phenylalanine or tryptophan. The D gene is left open where the match is weak. The listing skips clone size in some rows; elsewhere it reads once, few, many or a size class.

v_gene,j_gene,d_gene,abundance,CDR3aa,CDR3nt
TRBV28,TRBJ2-2,-,-,CASSGEDANTGELFF,TGTGCCAGCAGTGGGGAGGACGCGAACACCGGGGAGCTGTTTTTT
TRBV19,TRBJ1-5,-,few,CASSIGRRGNQPQHF,TGTGCCAGTAGTATAGGCAGGAGAGGCAATCAGCCCCAGCATTTT
TRBV4-2,TRBJ2-7,-,-,CASSHSPAREQYF,TGTGCCAGCAGCCATTCCCCAGCTCGCGAGCAGTACTTC
TRBV7-9,TRBJ2-5,-,-,CASSLVALGGGAQYF,TGTGCCAGCAGCTTAGTTGCCTTGGGCGGAGGGGCCCAGTACTTC
TRBV5-1,TRBJ2-3,TRBD2,-,CASSLGCGGTGTQYF,TGCGCCAGCAGCTTGGGGTGCGGGGGGACGGGAACGCAGTATTTT
TRBV28,TRBJ2-3,-,-,CASSFGGTDTQYF,TGTGCCAGCAGTTTTGGCGGCACAGATACGCAGTATTTT
TRBV9,TRBJ2-5,-,-,CASSKTRGATREPQYF,TGTGCCAGCAGCAAAACCCGGGGGGCCACCAGGGAACCCCAGTACTTC
TRBV19,TRBJ1-5,-,-,CASSMNEVRGPQHF,TGTGCCAGTAGTATGAATGAGGTCCGCGGGCCCCAGCATTTT
TRBV19,TRBJ2-3,TRBD1,-,CASSRPGQTEPVTQYF,TGTGCCAGTAGTCGCCCGGGACAGACGGAACCAGTTACGCAGTATTTT
TRBV21-1,TRBJ1-6,-,-,CASSKDNQAGGPGRNPLHF,TGTGCCAGCAGCAAAGATAACCAAGCCGGGGGGCCAGGGAGGAATCCCCTCCACTTT
TRBV28,TRBJ2-1,TRBD1,-,CASRRGGNSFNEQFF,TGTGCCAGCAGACGAGGGGGCAATTCTTTTAATGAGCAGTTCTTC
TRBV4-1,TRBJ2-1,-,-,CASSQDIMREQFF,TGCGCCAGCAGCCAAGATATTATGAGAGAGCAGTTCTTC
TRBV5-1,TRBJ2-5,-,-,CASSSNSGALETQYF,TGCGCCAGCAGCTCGAACTCCGGGGCCCTGGAGACCCAGTACTTC